This TCR beta chain was identified during a study of T-cell reconstitution after alpha-beta-depleted transplantation in children. The library targeted TCRbeta and was prepared with unique molecular identifiers. TCRdb re-derived calls from the PCR reads in MiXCR, one entry per CDR3 protein. The sample has 200,000 to 250,000 distinct CDR3 sequences, under 9.5% seen once. Germline V gene data show CDR1 as LNHNV and CDR2 as YYDKDF (reference sequence). The CDR3 has 14 amino acids. Deletions cut 6 bases from V and 4 bases from J, with 15 bases between. This clonotype was counted only a few times. The sequences come from PBMCs from the stem cell graft donor, collected from the stem cell graft. The source of this sequence is a human donor who donated a stem cell graft to a child with acute lymphoblastic leukemia. The chain is built from TRBV15 and TRBJ1-2, with a tentative D call TRBD1 (6 bases). As DNA, the CDR3 is TGTGCCACCAGTCCCAGAGGACAGACCTATGGCTACACCTTC. Its protein is CATSPRGQTYGYTF.